The 26 T cell receptor beta chains reported below all come from one sample, sequenced in a study of T-cell reconstitution after alpha-beta-depleted transplantation in children. Construction of the TCRbeta library involved unique molecular identifiers. TCRdb re-called the PCR reads with MiXCR, one entry per CDR3 protein. The sample yields a few hundred thousand distinct CDR3 sequences, around 27% seen once. The sequences come from PBMCs, collected before TCRalphabeta/CD19-depleted stem cell transplant. All receptors come from a boy younger than two with Wiskott-Aldrich syndrome, due to receive a stem cell transplant.

The genes are TRBV5-1 and TRBJ2-3; TRBD2 might be the D (6 bases). This CDR3 is 16 amino acids long. The V end lost 5 bases, the J end lost 0 bases, and 16 bases lay between the germline ends. CDR1 is SGHRS, CDR2 YFSETQ, per germline. The CDR3 nucleotides read TGCGCCAGCAGTCTGATCCGGGAGAGAAGCACAGATACGCAGTATTTT. Protein: CASSLIRERSTDTQYF.

This clonotype was found a few times. As DNA, the CDR3 is TGCGCCAGCAGCTTCGCAGTTACCTACGAGCAGTACTTC. This encodes CASSFAVTYEQYF. This chain uses TRBV5-1 with TRBJ2-7, with D hard to call. V was shortened by 2 bases and J by 2 bases, with 8 bases between the two germline ends. The CDR3 runs to 13 residues. Germline-derived CDR1 and CDR2 are SGHRS and YFSETQ.

This clonotype turned up a few times. The CDR3 loop is CAIGDYMNTEAFF. The CDR3 DNA reads TGTGCCATCGGGGATTACATGAACACTGAAGCTTTCTTT. V usage is TRBV10-3 and J usage is TRBJ1-1; D gene ambiguous. V was trimmed by 8 bases and J by 0 bases, leaving 10 bases between them. CDR1 ENHRY and CDR2 SYGVKD come from the germline V gene. The CDR3 extends over 13 amino acids.

This chain joins TRBV5-1 and TRBJ2-5, with 11 bases lining up with TRBD2. The junction had 16 bases not matched to a gene; V was cut back by 4 bases and J by 2 bases. This CDR3 has 19 residues. Germline CDR1 and CDR2: SGHRS and YFSETQ. CDR3: CASSLHRTSGLDLQETQYF. The DNA of the CDR3 is TGCGCCAGCAGCCTACACCGGACTAGCGGGCTTGATCTACAAGAGACCCAGTACTTC.

This clonotype has a handful of counts. This chain uses TRBV25-1 with TRBJ1-1; 8 bases match TRBD1. The germline V gene encodes CDR1 MGHDK and CDR2 SYGVNS. The length of the CDR3 is 12 residues. V shed 6 bases and J 6 bases; nucleotides not matched to a gene: 3. CDR3 residues: CASRTGVSEAFF. The CDR3 coding sequence is TGTGCCAGCAGGACAGGGGTGTCTGAAGCTTTCTTT.

This clonotype was seen only a few times. The chain carries TRBV5-1 and TRBJ1-2, with D unclear. The germline gives CDR1 SGHRS, CDR2 YFSETQ. The germline V and J ends were trimmed by 0 bases and 4 bases, with 7 bases remaining between them. The CDR3 sequence is 13 residues long. DNA for the CDR3: TGCGCCAGCAGCTTGGATCTCAGCTATGGCTACACCTTC. Its translation: CASSLDLSYGYTF.

The rearrangement uses TRBV12-3 or TRBV12-4 and TRBJ1-5, with a possible D match to TRBD1 (6 bases). The CDR3 has 16 amino acids. Between the trimmed V and J ends, which lost 5 bases and 0 bases, there was a span of 14 bases. CDR3 DNA sequence: TGTGCCAGCAGTCCCCGGGGGCCTTATAGCAATCAGCCCCAGCATTTT. Protein product: CASSPRGPYSNQPQHF.

This clonotype has more than one count but fewer than ten. The chain uses TRBV12-3 or TRBV12-4 and TRBJ2-1; D gene uncertain. The CDR3 consists of 15 residues. Deletions cut 1 base from V and 7 bases from J, with 14 bases between. CDR3 nucleotide sequence: TGTGCCAGCAGTTTAGGCCGGCAATATCGGAATGAGCAGTTCTTC. Its protein product is CASSLGRQYRNEQFF.

J is TRBJ2-7 and V is TRBV12-3 or TRBV12-4, with 7 bases lining up with TRBD1. CDR3 length: 13 amino acids. Germline trimming cut 5 bases from V and 5 bases from J; bases unmatched to any gene: 6. This chain's CDR3 is CASSPTGRHEQYF. The CDR3 DNA is TGTGCCAGCAGTCCGACAGGGCGGCACGAGCAGTACTTC.

This clonotype was picked up a small number of times. The chain joins TRBV7-9 to TRBJ2-5; no definite D call. The length of the CDR3 is 12 residues. Deletions cut 1 base from V and 7 bases from J, with 7 bases between. The germline CDR1 and CDR2 sequences are SEHNR and FQNEAQ (reference sequence). The CDR3 DNA reads TGTGCCAGCAGCTTAGGATTATGGACCCAGTACTTC. Residues: CASSLGLWTQYF.

V usage is TRBV6-1 and J usage is TRBJ2-5; TRBD2 matches at 9 bases. The germline V gene has CDR1 MNHNS and CDR2 SASEGT. Unmatched junction bases numbered 9, after V lost 6 bases and J lost 4 bases. The CDR3 is 15 residues long. The CDR3 here is CASSAASGMGETQYF. CDR3 in DNA: TGTGCCAGCAGCGCCGCTAGCGGGATGGGAGAGACCCAGTACTTC.

The J gene is TRBJ2-2, the V gene TRBV9; D is uncertain. This CDR3 has 15 amino acids. V gave up 0 bases and J gave up 2 bases, with 8 bases separating them. Germline V gene lookup returns CDR1 SGDLS and CDR2 YYNGEE. The CDR3 nucleotides read TGTGCCAGCAGCGTAGCACTTATTAACACCGGGGAGCTGTTTTTT. Its protein product is CASSVALINTGELFF. The whole variable domain, filled in from reference TRBV9 and TRBJ2-2, reads DSGVTQTPKHLITATGQRVTLRCSPRSGDLSVYWYQQSLDQGLQFLIQYYNGEERAKGNILERFSAQQFPDLHSELNLSSLELGDSALYFCASSVALINTGELFFGEGSRLTVL.

This sequence joins TRBV25-1 and TRBJ2-1, with no clear D. The V gene's germline CDR1 is MGHDK and CDR2 SYGVNS. The CDR3 sequence is 13 residues long. The ends were cut back, 3 bases at V and 4 bases at J, with 7 bases in the middle. The CDR3 loop reads CASSDWQYNEQFF. The CDR3 DNA sequence: TGTGCCAGCAGTGACTGGCAGTACAATGAGCAGTTCTTC.

This clonotype came up a few times. The rearrangement uses TRBV10-2 and TRBJ2-7; D not certain. The CDR3 spans 13 residues. From germline, CDR1 is WSHSY and CDR2 SAAADI. Deletions cut 3 bases from V and 12 bases from J, with 18 bases between. Here the CDR3 reads CASSETSDFFRYF. CDR3 bases: TGCGCCAGCAGTGAAACAAGCGACTTTTTTCGGTACTTC.

This clonotype was observed a few times. The CDR3 loop reads CASSLAPTSGYNEQFF. CDR3 nucleotides: TGCGCCAGCAGCTTGGCCCCGACTAGCGGATACAATGAGCAGTTCTTC. The rearrangement joins TRBV5-1 to TRBJ2-1, with 9 positions matching TRBD2. The ends lost 0 bases at V and 4 bases at J; junction bases unmatched: 5. Germline lookup yields CDR1 SGHRS and CDR2 YFSETQ. The CDR3 length is 16 residues.

The chain carries TRBV7-8 and TRBJ1-5; the match to TRBD1 covers 8 bases. The V gene's germline CDR1 is SGHVS and CDR2 FQNEAQ. The CDR3 spans 15 residues. V lost 0 bases and J lost 4; bases outside the gene matches: 2. The CDR3 spells CASSLARTGNQPQHF. The CDR3 DNA is TGTGCCAGCAGCTTAGCCAGGACAGGGAATCAGCCCCAGCATTTT.

This clonotype was counted only a few times. The V gene is TRBV11-2, the J gene TRBJ2-1, with 9 bases fitting TRBD2. Germline-derived CDR1 and CDR2 are SGHAT and FQNNGV. The CDR3 has 13 amino acids. Trimming cost V 5 bases and J 12 bases; bases outside gene matches: 8. The CDR3 is CASSPLREGLQFF. The CDR3, as DNA: TGTGCCAGCAGCCCCTTGCGGGAGGGCTTGCAGTTCTTC. Full variable domain (missing parts from reference TRBV11-2 and TRBJ2-1): EAGVAQSPRYKIIEKRQSVAFWCNPISGHATLYWYQQILGQGPKLLIQFQNNGVVDDSQLPKDRFSAERLKGVDSTLKIQPAKLEDSAVYLCASSPLREGLQFFGPGTRLTVL.

In this sample, this clonotype turned up a few times. The chain links TRBV5-1 to TRBJ2-1, with 11 bases aligning to TRBD2. The CDR3 consists of 18 residues. V was pared by 5 bases and J by 1 base, with 11 bases of the junction left unmatched. Germline V gene lookup returns CDR1 SGHRS and CDR2 YFSETQ. This CDR3 reads CASSKVAGGPESYNEQFF. The CDR3 region has the DNA TGCGCCAGCAGTAAGGTAGCGGGAGGGCCCGAATCCTACAATGAGCAGTTCTTC.

The gene calls are TRBV20-1 and TRBJ2-1; 7 bases are a match to TRBD2. The ends lost 2 bases at V and 0 bases at J; junction bases unmatched: 13. CDR1 is DFQATT and CDR2 is SNEGSKA in the germline V gene (reference sequence). The CDR3 consists of 18 residues. The CDR3 here is CSARSQTSQRDSYNEQFF. The DNA of the CDR3 is TGCAGTGCTAGATCCCAGACTAGCCAACGCGACTCCTACAATGAGCAGTTCTTC.

This clonotype turned up a few times. The chain uses TRBV10-3 and TRBJ1-5; perhaps TRBD1 as D (5 bases). Germline values: CDR1 ENHRY, CDR2 SYGVKD. The CDR3 spans 15 residues. V was trimmed by 10 bases and J by 0 bases, leaving 16 bases between them. The CDR3 protein is CATQPSGSSNQPQHF. In DNA form, the CDR3 reads TGTGCCACCCAGCCGTCAGGGAGTAGCAATCAGCCCCAGCATTTT.

The rearrangement uses TRBV20-1 and TRBJ2-1; a possible D gene is TRBD2 (5 bases). Trimming removed 3 bases at V and 14 bases at J, with 17 bases between. The CDR3 is 12 amino acids. The germline CDR1 and CDR2 sequences are DFQATT and SNEGSKA (reference sequence). CDR3 coding DNA: TGCAGTGCTAGGGTAGTGGCGGGTTGGAAGTTCTTC. It is translated as CSARVVAGWKFF.

In its sample, this clonotype was seen a few times. The J gene is TRBJ2-1, the V gene TRBV20-1; no clear D. CDR1 is DFQATT and CDR2 is SNEGSKA in the germline V gene (reference sequence). With 1 base removed from V and 5 bases from J, the gap between germline ends came to 6 bases. CDR3 size: 12 residues. CDR3 amino acids: CSARVRDNEQFF. The CDR3 DNA is TGCAGTGCTAGAGTGAGAGACAATGAGCAGTTCTTC.

V usage is TRBV2 and J usage is TRBJ1-5; maybe TRBD1 (5 bases). CDR3 length: 15 residues. The V end lost 5 bases, the J end lost 4 bases, and 15 bases lay between the germline ends. Germline assignment: CDR1 SNHLY and CDR2 FYNNEI. The CDR3 here is CASSNYRDQNQPQHF. The CDR3 bases are TGTGCCAGCAGTAATTATCGGGACCAAAATCAGCCCCAGCATTTT.

There are a few counts of this clonotype. V and J are TRBV27 and TRBJ1-6; D ambiguous. The CDR3 is 13 residues long. The V end was cut by 5 bases, the J end by 7 bases, with 9 bases between. Germline V gene data show CDR1 as MNHEY and CDR2 as SMNVEV (reference sequence). CDR3 region: CASSPDPNSPLHF. CDR3 DNA sequence: TGTGCCAGCAGTCCAGATCCAAATTCACCCCTCCACTTT.

This clonotype came up a few times. The chain links TRBV6-1 to TRBJ2-7; the D gene is possibly TRBD2 (7 bases). Per the germline V gene, CDR1 is MNHNS and CDR2 is SASEGT. The CDR3 has 15 amino acids. V dropped 7 bases and J dropped 2 bases, with 18 bases sitting between them. The chain's CDR3 is CASTISGGAPYEQYF. The CDR3, as DNA: TGTGCCAGCACGATCAGTGGGGGGGCCCCCTACGAGCAGTACTTC.

In its sample, this clonotype was seen a few times. In DNA, the CDR3 is TGTGCCAGCAGCCCAACCATGACAGGTCCGCGCACAGATACGCAGTATTTT. Its protein is CASSPTMTGPRTDTQYF. The chain couples TRBV7-8 to TRBJ2-3; D may be TRBD1 (6 bases). This CDR3 comprises 17 residues. Looked up from germline, CDR1 is SGHVS and CDR2 is FQNEAQ. V was clipped by 5 bases and J by 1 base, with 19 bases between them. Variable domain in full (rest from reference TRBV7-8 and TRBJ2-3): GAGVSQSPRYKVAKRGQDVALRCDPISGHVSLFWYQQALGQGPEFLTYFQNEAQLDKSGLPSDRFFAERPEGSVSTLKIQRTQQEDSAVYLCASSPTMTGPRTDTQYFGPGTRLTVL.